This entry is about one T cell receptor beta chain. V was pared by 0 bases and J by 8 bases, with 7 bases of the junction left unmatched. The CDR3 extends over 15 amino acids. CDR1 SGHKS and CDR2 YYEKEE come from the germline V gene (reference sequence). The PCR employed 60 Vbeta primers together with 13 Jbeta primers. Sequencing used immunoSEQ multiplex PCR; TCRdb keeps in-frame clones, though not all of them. In the table there are some 190,000 clones, around 80% of which are singletons. These data come from a study of cytomegalovirus exposure and HLA in healthy donors. The receptor comes from a man aged 18 to 30 in good health and CMV-seronegative. This chain uses TRBV5-5 with TRBJ2-1; 8 bases align to TRBD2. Sequenced sample: PBMCs. CDR3 sequence (DNA): TGTGCCAGCAGCTTGGAATGGACTAGCATCTATGAGCAGTTCTTC. As protein: CASSLEWTSIYEQFF.